What follows are 18 T cell receptor beta chains derived from one specimen sequenced in a study of blood T cells in healthy people across ages. Together with a sample-barcoded 5' primer, a J-beta primer mix was included in a second PCR lasting about 6 to 11 cycles. TCRdb re-derived calls from the 5' RACE reads in MiXCR, one entry per CDR3 protein. Seen here are 550,000 to 800,000 distinct CDR3 sequences, about 30% observed once, and the top ten hold roughly 14%. Sequenced: blood. Every receptor here comes from a woman at least 80 years old in good health.

This clonotype was observed once. The chain employs TRBV5-1 and TRBJ1-3, with unresolved D. The V gene's germline CDR1 is SGHRS and CDR2 YFSETQ. V lost 4 bases and J lost 0, with 14 bases in between. The CDR3 covers 16 residues. In DNA form, the CDR3 reads TGCGCCAGCAGCCCCCAGTGGGCAGCCTCTGGAAACACCATATATTTT. Translating it yields CASSPQWAASGNTIYF.

This clonotype was seen repeatedly, ten times or more. This sequence joins TRBV6-2 or TRBV6-3 and TRBJ2-3; D is undetermined. The ends were cut back, 10 bases at V and 2 bases at J, with 19 bases in the middle. Looked up from germline, CDR1 is MNHEY and CDR2 is SVGEGT. The length of the CDR3 is 15 residues. CDR3 nucleotides: TGTGCCACGTGTTATCTTGCTCCAAACACAGATACGCAGTATTTT. Its protein product is CATCYLAPNTDTQYF.

Note on this clonotype: The germline gene is not matched at one end of the junction; a read error may be the cause. The V and J genes are TRBV6-5 and TRBJ2-2; a weak D match, TRBD2 (5 bases). The V gene's germline CDR1 is MNHEY and CDR2 SVGAGI. This CDR3 contains 17 residues. The CDR3 DNA follows: TGTGCCAGCAGTTGGGCCCGGAGCGCTCCGAACACCGGGGAGCGGTTTTTT. It is translated as CASSWARSAPNTGERFF.

This clonotype showed up just a few times. The gene calls are TRBV11-2 and TRBJ2-4, with TRBD2 matching over 12 bases. CDR3 size: 15 residues. V shed 5 bases and J 13 bases; nucleotides not matched to a gene: 12. Germline V gene sequence: CDR1 SGHAT, CDR2 FQNNGV. This CDR3 is CASSRPSGGAPEQYF. CDR3 DNA: TGTGCCAGCAGCCGTCCTAGCGGGGGGGCCCCTGAGCAGTACTTC.

V usage is TRBV5-4 and J usage is TRBJ2-3; a possible D gene is TRBD2 (5 bases). V was cut by 6 bases and J by 4 bases, with 12 bases left in between. Germline CDR1 and CDR2: SGHNT and YYREEE (reference sequence). This CDR3 region has 13 residues. Here the CDR3 DNA reads TGTGCCAGCACCAACTTACTAGCAGATACGCAGTATTTT. Amino acid sequence: CASTNLLADTQYF.

Details on this clonotype: One end of the junction is discordant with germline, which a read error may explain. V usage is TRBV20-1 and J usage is TRBJ1-4; 9 nucleotides match TRBD1. CDR1 is DFQATT, CDR2 SNEGSKA, per germline (reference sequence). The CDR3 totals 16 residues. Here the CDR3 reads CSARGTPGTGNEKPFF. The CDR3 nucleotides are TGCAGTGCTAGAGGGACCCCCGGGACAGGGAATGAAAAACCGTTTTTT.

This clonotype turned up a few times. This may come from a read error, since a much larger clone is one base off. The chain has TRBV20-1 and TRBJ2-1; D remains unclear. The germline V gene has CDR1 DFQATT and CDR2 SNEGSKA (reference sequence). The CDR3 extends over 13 amino acids. V gave up 6 bases and J gave up 5 bases, with 14 bases separating them. The chain's CDR3 is CSAYGPADNEQFF. The CDR3 DNA reads as TGCAGTGCCTATGGGCCAGCAGACAATGAGCAGTTCTTC.

This clonotype was detected once. The V call is TRBV27, the J call TRBJ1-2; possibly TRBD1 for D (5 bases). V lost 0 bases to trimming and J lost 0 bases, with 14 bases between them. The length of the CDR3 is 17 residues. CDR1 is MNHEY and CDR2 is SMNVEV in the germline V gene (reference sequence). The CDR3, as DNA: TGTGCCAGCAGTTTATCAGCAGGGAGCCCTACTAACTATGGCTACACCTTC. This translates into CASSLSAGSPTNYGYTF.

The chain uses TRBV20-1 and TRBJ1-1, with D perhaps TRBD1 (6 bases). The CDR3 extends over 13 amino acids. The V gene's germline CDR1 is DFQATT and CDR2 SNEGSKA (reference sequence). The germline V and J ends were trimmed by 5 bases and 4 bases, with 14 bases remaining between them. CDR3 DNA sequence: TGCAGTGCTTATCGGGACACGGGCACTGAAGCTTTCTTT. As protein: CSAYRDTGTEAFF.

This clonotype was recorded many times. The V and J genes are TRBV7-2 and TRBJ1-1; 8 positions match TRBD1. The CDR3 is 14 amino acids. Per germline, CDR1 SGHTA and CDR2 FQGNSA. V was pared by 4 bases and J by 5 bases, with 6 bases of the junction left unmatched. CDR3 region: CASSSTGEGTEAFF. DNA of the CDR3: TGTGCCAGCAGCTCGACAGGGGAGGGGACTGAAGCTTTCTTT.

The J gene is TRBJ1-5, the V gene TRBV12-5, with D possibly being TRBD1 (6 bases). Germline V lookup: CDR1 LGHNT, CDR2 FRNRAP. CDR3 length: 15 residues. V was shortened by 5 bases and J by 2 bases, with 13 bases between the two germline ends. CDR3 sequence reads: CASGPGQYGNQPQHF. The DNA of the CDR3 is TGTGCTAGTGGTCCGGGACAATATGGCAATCAGCCCCAGCATTTT. Full variable domain (outside the CDR3, taken from reference TRBV12-5 and TRBJ1-5): DARVTQTPRHKVTEMGQEVTMRCQPILGHNTVFWYRQTMMQGLELLAYFRNRAPLDDSGMPKDRFSAEMPDATLATLKIQPSEPRDSAVYFCASGPGQYGNQPQHFGDGTRLSIL.

The gene calls are TRBV5-1 and TRBJ1-1; D is perhaps TRBD1 (6 bases). The ends were cut back, 5 bases at V and 2 bases at J, with 13 bases in the middle. In germline, CDR1 is SGHRS, CDR2 YFSETQ. This CDR3 comprises 14 residues. The CDR3 spells CASRPRRGNTEAFF. CDR3 sequence (DNA): TGCGCCAGCAGACCGCGCAGGGGTAACACTGAAGCTTTCTTT. The whole variable domain, filled in from reference TRBV5-1 and TRBJ1-1, reads KAGVTQTPRYLIKTRGQQVTLSCSPISGHRSVSWYQQTPGQGLQFLFEYFSETQRNKGNFPGRFSGRQFSNSRSEMNVSTLELGDSALYLCASRPRRGNTEAFFGQGTRLTVV.

J is TRBJ1-1 and V is TRBV20-1; a possible D gene is TRBD1 (5 bases). This CDR3 contains 15 residues. CDR1 is DFQATT and CDR2 is SNEGSKA in the germline V gene (reference sequence). V was shortened by 5 bases and J by 5 bases, with 21 bases between the two germline ends. The CDR3 sequence is CSARRQRRGGTEAFF. CDR3 bases: TGCAGTGCTCGAAGGCAGCGGCGGGGGGGGACTGAAGCTTTCTTT.

This clonotype came up many times. The V and J genes are TRBV19 and TRBJ2-1, with D uncertain. The CDR3 runs 13 residues. The germline gives CDR1 LNHDA, CDR2 SQIVND (reference sequence). V lost 4 bases, J lost 6 bases, and 10 bases lay in between. CDR3 sequence reads: CASSSYQGNEQFF. The CDR3 nucleotides read TGTGCCAGTAGTAGCTATCAAGGCAATGAGCAGTTCTTC.

This chain joins TRBV2 and TRBJ2-7; 10 positions agree with TRBD1. Trimming cost V 10 bases and J 3 bases; bases outside gene matches: 6. The CDR3 consists of 13 residues. Germline CDR1 SNHLY, CDR2 FYNNEI. CDR3 sequence (DNA): TGTGCCAACAGACGGACAGGGGGCTACGAGCAGTACTTC. Protein product: CANRRTGGYEQYF.

This clonotype was observed at least ten times. J is TRBJ2-1 and V is TRBV6-2 or TRBV6-3, with 9 bases aligning to TRBD2. With V trimmed by 0 bases and J by 7 bases, 7 bases remained unmatched. The CDR3 is 16 amino acids. Germline CDR1 MNHEY, CDR2 SVGEGT. CDR3 bases: TGTGCCAGCAGTTACTCTGCGGGGGGGATGAGGAATGAGCAGTTCTTC. The encoded protein is CASSYSAGGMRNEQFF.

This clonotype was found many times. The chain uses TRBV20-1 and TRBJ2-5; perhaps TRBD2 as D (6 bases). Looked up from germline, CDR1 is DFQATT and CDR2 is SNEGSKA (reference sequence). The V and J ends lost 5 bases and 5 bases respectively, with 18 bases between them. The CDR3 contains 14 residues. CDR3 protein: CSAPRDSYRETQYF. In DNA, the CDR3 is TGCAGTGCTCCCCGGGACTCATATAGGGAGACCCAGTACTTC.

This clonotype has a count of ten or more. V gene TRBV6-6 combines with J gene TRBJ2-1; D is uncertain. This CDR3 is built from 16 residues. V lost 7 bases to trimming and J lost 4 bases, with 20 bases between them. The germline V gene has CDR1 MNHNY and CDR2 SVGAGI (reference sequence). The DNA of the CDR3 is TGTGCCAGCACCTTGGGTCCGGTCAGGAGTTACAATGAGCAGTTCTTC. It specifies CASTLGPVRSYNEQFF.